The rows below give T cell receptor beta chains drawn from one sample of a study of blood T cell repertoires in COVID-19. Data came from immunoSEQ multiplex PCR; TCRdb stores just in-frame clones and leaves some out. This sample yields about 140,000 clones, of which less than 90% are seen a single time; approximately 2.5% belongs to the top ten. Sample: peripheral blood. The source is a human donor with COVID-19, enrolled during active disease. The donor label of this sample is uncertain. Both conserved end residues are part of each CDR3. The D gene is left open where the match is weak. Clone size appears in some rows only: once, few, many, or a class for an expanded clone.

V,D,size,J,DNA,CDR3
TRBV18,TRBD1,NA,TRBJ1-2,TGTGCCAGCTCACCACAGACCAGACAGGGTGAATATGGCTACACCTTC,CASSPQTRQGEYGYTF
TRBV5-1,TRBD1,NA,TRBJ1-2,TGCGCCAGCAGCACACGAGACAGGGGTACAAACTATGGCTACACCTTC,CASSTRDRGTNYGYTF
TRBV25-1,TRBD2,NA,TRBJ2-1,TGTGCCAGCAGCGATGGGACTAGCGGCCGCTACAATGAGCAGTTCTTC,CASSDGTSGRYNEQFF
TRBV11-1,NA,NA,TRBJ2-5,TGTGCCAGCAGCCTCAGCCGGGTGGAGGAGACCCAGTACTTC,CASSLSRVEETQYF
TRBV5-6,NA,NA,TRBJ2-7,TGTGCCAGCAGCTTTGACAGCTCCTACGAGCAGTACTTC,CASSFDSSYEQYF
TRBV5-1,TRBD2,NA,TRBJ2-1,TGCGCCAGCAGCCCGGGAGGCACCTACAATGAGCAGTTCTTC,CASSPGGTYNEQFF
TRBV5-1,NA,NA,TRBJ2-3,TGCGCCAGCAGCTTGGCCGACAGCCAGCGAGATACGCAGTATTTT,CASSLADSQRDTQYF
TRBV28,NA,NA,TRBJ2-2,TGTGCCAGCAGTTATTTAGAAGCCGGGGAGCTGTTTTTT,CASSYLEAGELFF
TRBV5-5,TRBD1,once,TRBJ1-2,TGTGCCAGCAGCTCTCTTCGGGACAGGGGGGTTTCTAGCTATGGCTACACCTTC,CASSSLRDRGVSSYGYTF
TRBV2,TRBD1,NA,TRBJ2-7,TGTGCCAGCTGCCGGGACAGAATATTTGACGAGCAGTACTTC,CASCRDRIFDEQYF
TRBV7-9,TRBD1,NA,TRBJ1-4,TGTGCCAGCAGCCCAGGGGACAGGGGGCCTTCTAATGAAAAACTGTTTTTT,CASSPGDRGPSNEKLFF